Below are 27 T cell receptor beta chains sequenced from a single sample in a study of blood T cell repertoires in COVID-19. The data were produced by immunoSEQ multiplex PCR, yet TCRdb's version contains in-frame clones alone and is incomplete. There are 40,000 to 60,000 clones in the sample; roughly nine tenths occur only once, and around 3.7% lies in the top ten. Sequencing input: peripheral blood. The receptors here all came from a human donor in a cohort sampled during active COVID-19.

This clone was seen more than once but under ten times. This chain uses TRBV2 with TRBJ1-4; D is undetermined. Germline values: CDR1 SNHLY, CDR2 FYNNEI. The CDR3 has 12 amino acids. With 7 bases removed from V and 4 bases from J, the gap between germline ends came to 7 bases. The CDR3 sequence is CASNRGNEKLFF. CDR3 sequence (DNA): TGTGCCAGCAATCGGGGTAATGAAAAACTGTTTTTT.

The chain carries TRBV5-6 and TRBJ1-1, with 8 bases matching TRBD1. The CDR3 extends over 15 amino acids. The germline CDR1 and CDR2 sequences are SGHDT and YYEEEE. With 4 bases clipped from V and 3 bases from J, the junction kept 8 bases outside the gene matches. The CDR3 here is CASSRRDRSYTEAFF. The CDR3, as DNA: TGTGCCAGCAGCCGGAGGGACAGGTCCTACACTGAAGCTTTCTTT.

This clone was seen more than once but under ten times. The chain recombines TRBV5-4 with TRBJ1-4, with 7 bases fitting TRBD1. The CDR3 covers 15 residues. With 5 bases clipped from V and 0 bases from J, the junction kept 4 bases outside the gene matches. Germline V gene sequence: CDR1 SGHNT, CDR2 YYREEE (reference sequence). The CDR3 nucleotides read TGTGCCAGCAGGGGGGACAGCTCAACTAATGAAAAACTGTTTTTT. Translating gives CASRGDSSTNEKLFF. The variable domain in full, with the rest retrieved from reference TRBV5-4 and TRBJ1-4, is ETGVTQSPTHLIKTRGQQVTLRCSSQSGHNTVSWYQQALGQGPQFIFQYYREEENGRGNFPPRFSGLQFPNYSSELNVNALELDDSALYLCASRGDSSTNEKLFFGSGTQLSVL.

CDR3 nucleotides: TGTGCCAGCAGCTTACCAGGGACAGGGCCTATGAACACTGAAGCTTTCTTT. It is translated as CASSLPGTGPMNTEAFF. The chain employs TRBV7-9 and TRBJ1-1; 9 nucleotides align to TRBD1. With 2 bases clipped from V and 0 bases from J, the junction kept 7 bases outside the gene matches. CDR1 SEHNR and CDR2 FQNEAQ come from the germline V gene (reference sequence). CDR3 length: 17 residues.

The CDR3 here is CASSLAGGRRNSPLHF. CDR3 nucleotide sequence: TGTGCCAGCAGCTTGGCGGGCGGGAGACGCAATTCACCCCTCCACTTT. The chain has TRBV5-6 and TRBJ1-6; D remains ambiguous. V was trimmed by 0 bases and J by 7 bases, leaving 14 bases between them. This CDR3 is built from 16 residues. Germline values: CDR1 SGHDT, CDR2 YYEEEE.

The V call is TRBV15, the J call TRBJ2-1, with 14 bases aligning to TRBD2. The V gene's germline CDR1 is LNHNV and CDR2 YYDKDF (reference sequence). V trimming: 0 bases; J trimming: 8 bases; junction bases outside the gene matches: 3. This CDR3 is 16 amino acids long. For the CDR3, the DNA is TGTGCCACCAGCAGAGAGGGACTAGCGGGAGTCGATGAGCAGTTCTTC. This sequence encodes CATSREGLAGVDEQFF. The whole variable domain, filled in from reference TRBV15 and TRBJ2-1, reads DAMVIQNPRYQVTQFGKPVTLSCSQTLNHNVMYWYQQKSSQAPKLLFHYYDKDFNNEADTPDNFQSRRPNTSFCFLDIRSPGLGDTAMYLCATSREGLAGVDEQFFGPGTRLTVL.

The V gene is TRBV10-2, the J gene TRBJ2-5; no clear D. Trimming pared 7 bases from V and 2 bases from J, leaving 11 bases between. This CDR3 is 13 amino acids long. Per germline, CDR1 WSHSY and CDR2 SAAADI. The CDR3 DNA reads TGCGCCAGCACCAGACACGTTCAAGAGACCCAGTACTTC. Translated, it gives CASTRHVQETQYF.

This clone was counted a single time. The chain carries TRBV5-1 and TRBJ2-3; tentative D call: TRBD1 (6 bases). The CDR3 spans 13 residues. The V end was cut by 4 bases, the J end by 0 bases, with 6 bases between. CDR1 and CDR2 (germline): SGHRS, YFSETQ. In nucleotides, the CDR3 is TGCGCCAGCAGCGGGACAAGCACAGATACGCAGTATTTT. It translates to CASSGTSTDTQYF.

This clone was observed a handful of times. The V and J genes are TRBV3-1 (or the pseudogene TRBV3-2) and TRBJ2-7; D remains unclear. Germline V lookup: CDR1 LGHDT, CDR2 YNNKEL (reference sequence). The CDR3 is made up of 13 amino acids. Trimming stripped 1 base from V and 4 bases from J, with 8 bases between. The CDR3 region has the DNA TGTGCCAGCAGCCAAGGACTGATATACGAGCAGTACTTC. Translated, it gives CASSQGLIYEQYF.

Details on this clone: The sample contains more than one DNA sequence encoding this CDR3. This chain connects TRBV24-1 to TRBJ2-7, with D perhaps matching TRBD2 (6 bases). The CDR3 runs 14 residues. The germline gives CDR1 KGHDR, CDR2 SFDVKD. Trimming cost V 3 bases and J 2 bases, with 10 bases left between them. The CDR3 is CATSDPGRPYEQYF. In DNA, the CDR3 is TGTGCCACCAGTGATCCCGGGAGACCCTACGAGCAGTACTTC.

The V call is TRBV6-4, the J call TRBJ2-1; tentative D call: TRBD2 (5 bases). Trimming removed 6 bases from V and 5 bases from J, with 14 bases in between. Germline V lookup: CDR1 MRHNA, CDR2 SNTAGT. The CDR3 runs to 14 residues. The CDR3: CASRPTNKDNEQFF. The DNA for the CDR3 is TGTGCCAGCAGACCGACTAACAAAGACAATGAGCAGTTCTTC.

V gene TRBV7-9 combines with J gene TRBJ1-4; a possible D gene is TRBD1 (6 bases). The CDR3 totals 15 residues. Germline CDR1 and CDR2: SEHNR and FQNEAQ (reference sequence). V lost 5 bases to trimming and J lost 3 bases, with 13 bases between them. The CDR3 protein is CASSVRGSANEKLFF. DNA of the CDR3: TGTGCCAGCAGCGTCAGGGGATCAGCTAATGAAAAACTGTTTTTT.

Here the CDR3 reads CAWSLGGSANEKLFF. The CDR3 DNA follows: TGTGCCTGGTCCCTGGGGGGGTCTGCTAATGAAAAACTGTTTTTT. The rearrangement links TRBV30 to TRBJ1-4, with a weak D call TRBD1 (5 bases). Trimming left V 5 bases short and J 3 bases short, with 16 bases between. The germline V gene encodes CDR1 GTSNPN and CDR2 SVGIG (reference sequence). The CDR3 sequence is 15 residues long.

This chain connects TRBV11-2 to TRBJ2-1, with TRBD2 matching 12 bases. This CDR3 comprises 15 residues. The V gene end was trimmed by 6 bases and the J gene end by 5 bases; junction bases not matched to a gene: 5. In germline, CDR1 is SGHAT, CDR2 FQNNGV. CDR3 sequence reads: CASRPGLAGDNEQFF. In DNA form, the CDR3 reads TGTGCCAGCAGACCGGGACTAGCGGGCGACAATGAGCAGTTCTTC.

The CDR3 loop is CASSLDGTGGYEQYF. CDR3 sequence (DNA): TGTGCCAGCAGCTTAGATGGGACAGGGGGCTACGAGCAGTACTTC. V gene TRBV11-1 combines with J gene TRBJ2-7; 11 positions match TRBD1. The CDR3 loop spans 15 amino acids. V dropped 1 base and J dropped 3; count of bases not matched to a gene: 2. Germline CDR1 and CDR2: SGHAT and FQDESV (reference sequence).

The chain uses TRBV6-1 and TRBJ1-2; tentatively, D is TRBD1 (5 bases). The CDR3 spans 16 residues. Trimming pared 2 bases from V and 4 bases from J, leaving 17 bases between. Germline CDR1 is MNHNS and CDR2 is SASEGT. The CDR3 reads CASSEIGQGSRYGYTF. For the CDR3, the DNA is TGTGCCAGCAGTGAAATCGGGCAGGGATCCCGCTATGGCTACACCTTC.

The J gene is TRBJ2-4, the V gene TRBV3-1 (or the pseudogene TRBV3-2); 9 positions match TRBD2. This CDR3 comprises 13 residues. Trimming removed 1 base from V and 13 bases from J; junction bases left unmatched: 5. The V gene's germline CDR1 is LGHDT and CDR2 YNNKEL (reference sequence). CDR3 loop: CASSQGDSGRQYF. The CDR3 DNA reads TGTGCCAGCAGCCAAGGTGATAGCGGGAGACAGTACTTC.

The chain carries TRBV12-3 or TRBV12-4 and TRBJ1-2; tentatively, D is TRBD1 (6 bases). CDR3 size: 13 residues. Trimming removed 3 bases from V and 6 bases from J, with 11 bases in between. The CDR3 is CASSFHRVDGYTF. The CDR3 coding sequence is TGTGCCAGCAGTTTTCACAGGGTAGATGGCTACACCTTC.

The rearrangement links TRBV7-9 to TRBJ2-7; 7 bases align to TRBD1. The ends lost 3 bases at V and 2 bases at J; junction bases unmatched: 4. CDR1 is SEHNR and CDR2 is FQNEAQ in the germline V gene (reference sequence). This CDR3 spans 14 amino acids. The CDR3 DNA reads as TGTGCCAGCAGCTTCGGAACAGGGGCCTACGAGCAGTACTTC. Its protein is CASSFGTGAYEQYF.

This clone was found a few times. J is TRBJ1-3 and V is TRBV5-1; 9 bases align to TRBD1. The CDR3 consists of 15 residues. Unmatched junction bases numbered 4, after V lost 4 bases and J lost 2 bases. Looked up from germline, CDR1 is SGHRS and CDR2 is YFSETQ. CDR3 nucleotide sequence: TGCGCCAGCAGCACCCGACAGGGGGCTGGAAACACCATATATTTT. Its protein product is CASSTRQGAGNTIYF.

The V and J genes are TRBV6-5 and TRBJ2-3; unclear D gene. The CDR3 sequence is 13 residues long. V lost 0 bases to trimming and J lost 5 bases, with 6 bases between them. Germline V CDR1 and CDR2: MNHEY, SVGAGI. The CDR3 sequence: CASSYSSRDTQYF. DNA of the CDR3: TGTGCCAGCAGTTACTCGTCCAGAGATACGCAGTATTTT.

The chain carries TRBV18 and TRBJ1-4; D gene ambiguous. Trimming shortened V by 3 bases and J by 2 bases, and 7 bases separated the two germline ends. Germline CDR1 is KGHSH and CDR2 is LQKENI. The CDR3 has 14 residues. CDR3 bases: TGTGCCAGCTCACCTACACCCACTAATGAAAAACTGTTTTTT. Translating gives CASSPTPTNEKLFF.

In its sample, this clone was seen a few times. V usage is TRBV9 and J usage is TRBJ2-6, with D perhaps TRBD2 (6 bases). CDR3 length: 14 amino acids. Trimming shortened V by 10 bases and J by 4 bases, and 15 bases separated the two germline ends. CDR1 is SGDLS, CDR2 YYNGEE, per germline. CDR3 residues: CASSEGSGANVLTF. Here the CDR3 DNA reads TGTGCCTCATCGGAGGGGAGCGGGGCCAACGTCCTGACTTTC.

The CDR3 DNA is TGCGCCAGCAGCCCCGTACTGGTCAGGGACTACGAGCAGTACTTC. Protein: CASSPVLVRDYEQYF. The chain is built from TRBV4-1 and TRBJ2-7; the D gene is possibly TRBD1 (5 bases). Germline V gene lookup returns CDR1 MGHRA and CDR2 YSYEKL. Trimming stripped 4 bases from V and 3 bases from J, with 16 bases between. The length of the CDR3 is 15 residues.

The rearrangement joins TRBV29-1 to TRBJ1-5; 8 nucleotides line up with TRBD1. This CDR3 spans 14 amino acids. V was pared by 1 base and J by 7 bases, with 6 bases of the junction left unmatched. In germline, CDR1 is SQVTM, CDR2 ANQGSEA. CDR3 sequence (DNA): TGCAGCGTTGAAGGGACAGGGATCGGACAGCCCCAGCATTTT. Translated: CSVEGTGIGQPQHF.

The chain uses TRBV29-1 and TRBJ2-7, with 12 bases lining up with TRBD1. Germline V gene data show CDR1 as SQVTM and CDR2 as ANQGSEA. The CDR3 is 14 residues long. Trimming cost V 4 bases and J 6 bases; bases outside gene matches: 7. The CDR3 DNA follows: TGCAGCGTTGGGGCCGGGACAGGGGGCGCCGAGCAGTACTTC. Translating gives CSVGAGTGGAEQYF.

This sequence joins TRBV3-1 (or the pseudogene TRBV3-2) and TRBJ2-4; D not resolved. The V gene lost 4 bases and the J gene lost 5 bases, with 12 bases spanning the gap. CDR3 size: 14 residues. Germline CDR1 reads LGHDT; CDR2 reads YNNKEL (reference sequence). CDR3 nucleotide sequence: TGTGCCAGCAGCCCAAGCGATGCCGAAAACATTCAGTACTTC. This encodes CASSPSDAENIQYF.